The rows below give T cell receptor beta chains drawn from one sample of a study of neurological immune-mediated disorders. TCRdb analysed the 5' RACE reads with MiXCR anew, one entry per CDR3 protein. The sample contains about 25,000 distinct CDR3 sequences, about 3.1% of which appear only once. The sample was PBMCs. These receptors came from a woman in her 30s with multiple sclerosis. Both conserved end residues are part of each CDR3. The D gene is left open where the match is weak. Where a row states a size, it is once, few, many or the class of an expanded clone; other rows omit it.

clone_size j_call d_call v_call cdr3_aa cdr3_nt
. TRBJ2-1 . TRBV5-1 CASSLDWVNEQFF TGCGCCAGCAGCTTGGACTGGGTCAATGAGCAGTTCTTC
many TRBJ1-6 TRBD1 TRBV3-1 CASSARQGGNSPLNF TGTGCCAGCAGCGCCCGACAGGGTGGTAATTCACCCCTCAACTTT
many TRBJ1-2 . TRBV15 CATSRDLQAGDYGYTF TGTGCCACCAGCAGAGATCTGCAGGCTGGAGACTATGGCTACACCTTC
many TRBJ2-3 TRBD1 TRBV12-3/TRBV12-4 CASNVQGYLTQYF TGTGCCAGCAACGTACAGGGGTACCTCACGCAGTATTTT
many TRBJ2-6 . TRBV7-6 CASSLAPGPPGGVLTF TGTGCCAGCAGCTTAGCACCGGGCCCCCCCGGGGGTGTCCTGACTTTC
many TRBJ1-1 . TRBV20-1 CSARDGGGGSWNTEAFF TGCAGTGCTAGAGACGGAGGGGGGGGCTCGTGGAACACTGAAGCTTTCTTT
many TRBJ2-1 TRBD1 TRBV4-3 CASSQVGDRGRLSIYNEQFF TGCGCCAGCAGCCAAGTGGGGGACAGGGGGCGCTTAAGCATCTACAATGAGCAGTTCTTC
. TRBJ2-5 . TRBV28 CASSLRGGAQYF TGTGCCAGTAGTCTCCGAGGGGGGGCCCAGTACTTC
many TRBJ1-1 . TRBV3-1 CASSQVGGNTEAFF TGTGCCAGCAGCCAAGTCGGAGGGAACACTGAAGCTTTCTTT
many TRBJ2-1 . TRBV10-1 CASAQEGIYNEQFF TGCGCCAGCGCCCAGGAGGGAATCTACAATGAGCAGTTCTTC
few TRBJ2-7 . TRBV18 CASSPQTDSYEQYF TGTGCCAGCTCACCCCAGACAGACTCCTACGAGCAGTACTTC
many TRBJ2-6 TRBD1 TRBV4-2 CASSQVSLIGQGNSGANVLTF TGTGCCAGCAGCCAAGTATCGTTGATCGGACAGGGAAATTCTGGGGCCAACGTCCTGACTTTC
many TRBJ1-1 . TRBV7-8 CASSPRVGRSNTEAFF TGTGCCAGCAGCCCGCGGGTAGGGAGGTCGAACACTGAAGCTTTCTTT
many TRBJ2-5 . TRBV5-6 CASRGWGGKETQYF TGTGCCAGCAGAGGGTGGGGGGGCAAAGAGACCCAGTACTTC
many TRBJ2-5 TRBD1 TRBV29-1 CSVQGAEETQYF TGCAGCGTACAGGGGGCGGAAGAGACCCAGTACTTC
many TRBJ1-2 . TRBV6-1 CASSEGGRADYGYTF TGTGCCAGCAGTGAAGGCGGCAGGGCCGACTATGGCTACACCTTC
many TRBJ2-1 . TRBV5-1 CASSLGENEQFF TGCGCCAGCAGCTTAGGAGAAAATGAGCAGTTCTTC
many TRBJ1-1 . TRBV19 CASSIDPGGATEAFF TGTGCCAGTAGTATAGACCCCGGGGGCGCCACTGAAGCTTTCTTT
. TRBJ1-5 TRBD1 TRBV5-6 CASSLRTGRGNQPQHF TGTGCCAGCAGCTTGAGGACAGGGAGAGGCAATCAGCCCCAGCATTTT
many TRBJ1-5 . TRBV11-3 CASSRSFREPQHF TGTGCCAGCAGCCGATCCTTTCGGGAGCCCCAGCATTTT
. TRBJ1-3 . TRBV24-1 CATSVASRGPGNTIYF TGTGCCACCAGTGTCGCCTCCCGGGGCCCTGGAAACACCATATATTTT
many TRBJ2-1 TRBD2 TRBV11-2 CASSLVAILAGGRNEQFF TGTGCCAGCAGCTTAGTCGCGATTCTAGCGGGAGGAAGGAATGAGCAGTTCTTC
many TRBJ2-1 . TRBV5-1 CASSLRAEQFF TGCGCCAGCAGCTTACGGGCAGAGCAGTTCTTC
many TRBJ2-7 . TRBV27 CASSPRGPYEQYF TGTGCCAGCAGTCCACGAGGACCCTACGAGCAGTACTTC
. TRBJ1-1 TRBD1 TRBV19 CASIGGGTEAFF TGTGCCAGTATAGGGGGCGGCACTGAAGCTTTCTTT
many TRBJ2-2 TRBD2 TRBV20-1 CSARVLREGRRELFF TGCAGTGCTAGAGTGTTGCGGGAGGGCCGCAGGGAGCTGTTTTTT
many TRBJ2-1 TRBD2 TRBV11-3 CASSPVPGLAGLYNEQFF TGTGCCAGCAGCCCAGTCCCGGGACTAGCGGGACTATACAATGAGCAGTTCTTC
many TRBJ2-7 . TRBV14 CASSHGYEQYF TGTGCCAGCAGCCACGGTTACGAGCAGTACTTC
many TRBJ2-7 . TRBV12-3/TRBV12-4 CASANSYEQYF TGTGCCAGCGCCAACTCCTACGAGCAGTACTTC
many TRBJ2-1 . TRBV3-1 CASSQGGRNEQFF TGTGCCAGCAGCCAAGGTGGGCGAAATGAGCAGTTCTTC
many TRBJ2-3 . TRBV5-1 CASSFSSSTDTQYF TGCGCCAGCAGCTTCTCTAGCAGCACAGATACGCAGTATTTT
many TRBJ2-2 . TRBV7-9 CASSLRNTNTGELFF TGTGCCAGCAGCTTAAGGAACACCAACACCGGGGAGCTGTTTTTT
many TRBJ1-1 . TRBV6-5 CASSYSNGVATEAFF TGTGCCAGCAGTTACTCGAATGGGGTGGCCACTGAAGCTTTCTTT
many TRBJ1-6 . TRBV15 CATSTTGDGNSPLNF TGTGCCACCAGCACCACCGGGGACGGTAATTCACCCCTCAACTTT
many TRBJ2-1 . TRBV10-3 CAISDNWANEQFF TGTGCCATCAGTGACAACTGGGCCAATGAGCAGTTCTTC
many TRBJ2-3 TRBD2 TRBV4-3 CASSQVVAGHGTDTQYF TGCGCCAGCAGCCAAGTAGTAGCGGGACATGGCACAGATACGCAGTATTTT
many TRBJ2-2 . TRBV5-1 CASSANEHRGLELFF TGCGCCAGCAGCGCGAACGAGCACCGGGGCTTGGAGCTGTTTTTT
many TRBJ2-3 . TRBV29-1 CSVTLFRGLGTQYF TGCAGCGTTACCCTTTTTCGGGGGCTCGGTACGCAGTATTTT
many TRBJ2-3 TRBD2 TRBV11-2 CASSPGLAGGPGLGGQYF TGTGCCAGCAGCCCTGGACTAGCGGGGGGCCCTGGGCTGGGCGGGCAGTATTTT
. TRBJ2-1 TRBD2 TRBV28 CASSLSVLAGVDEQFF TGTGCCAGCAGTTTATCGGTACTAGCGGGAGTAGATGAGCAGTTCTTC
few TRBJ2-1 . TRBV5-6 CASSWGSSYNEQFF TGTGCCAGCAGTTGGGGGAGCTCCTACAATGAGCAGTTCTTC
many TRBJ2-1 TRBD2 TRBV5-6 CASSLSGGRGSYNEQFF TGTGCCAGCAGCTTGAGCGGGGGGCGGGGCTCCTACAATGAGCAGTTCTTC
many TRBJ2-3 TRBD2 TRBV20-1 CSARGVLAGFTDTQYF TGCAGTGCTAGAGGGGTACTAGCGGGGTTCACAGATACGCAGTATTTT
many TRBJ2-3 . TRBV9 CASSQWGGQGDTDTQYF TGTGCCAGCAGCCAATGGGGGGGGCAGGGGGACACAGATACGCAGTATTTT
many TRBJ1-6 . TRBV6-2/TRBV6-3 CASKRDGNSPLHF TGTGCCAGCAAGCGGGACGGGAATTCACCCCTCCACTTT